The 30 T cell receptor beta chains below all came from one sample that was sequenced in a study of Graves' ophthalmopathy and Graves' hyperthyroidism. Transcripts of RNA were the source for amplifying TCR beta CDR3 regions. Amplification began with first-round RT-PCR using HTBI primers, then second-round multiplex PCR was performed. TCRdb independently ran MiXCR on the multiplex PCR reads; one entry per CDR3 protein. The table records 650,000 to 800,000 distinct CDR3 sequences, roughly 39% of them present only once. Sample: peripheral blood. The receptor set was obtained from an adult man with Graves' ophthalmopathy.

This clonotype was seen ten or more times. The V call is TRBV7-2, the J call TRBJ2-5, with TRBD2 matching 13 bases. This CDR3 spans 18 amino acids. The V gene end was trimmed by 1 base and the J gene end by 2 bases; junction bases not matched to a gene: 7. CDR1 is SGHTA, CDR2 FQGNSA, per germline. DNA of the CDR3: TGTGCCAGCAGCTTAGACGGGACTAGCGGGGTTACACAAGAGACCCAGTACTTC. It yields the protein CASSLDGTSGVTQETQYF. The complete variable domain, with remaining parts taken from reference TRBV7-2 and TRBJ2-5, reads GAGVSQSPSNKVTEKGKDVELRCDPISGHTALYWYRQSLGQGLEFLIYFQGNSAPDKSGLPSDRFSAERTGGSVSTLTIQRTQQEDSAVYLCASSLDGTSGVTQETQYFGPGTRLLVL.

Comment on this clonotype: Germline and junction disagree at one end, which may indicate a read error. The rearrangement uses TRBV10-2 and TRBJ1-2, with 7 bases identical to TRBD1. This CDR3 region has 14 residues. Per the germline V gene, CDR1 is WSHSY and CDR2 is SAAADI. In DNA form, the CDR3 reads TGTGCCAGCAGACCTTTTGACAGGGCGGGTGGCTACACCTTC. Encoded protein: CASRPFDRAGGYTF.

For this clonotype: Since a much larger clone is just one base distant, this may be a read error. The CDR3 ends on some other residue instead of the conserved phenylalanine or tryptophan, so this is likely a read error. The chain combines TRBV15 with TRBJ2-7; TRBD2 matches at 9 bases. Germline-derived CDR1 and CDR2 are LNHNV and YYDKDF (reference sequence). CDR3 length equals 17 residues. Trimming cost V 1 base and J 0 bases; bases outside gene matches: 7. The chain's CDR3 is CATSRGLAGTSSYEQYL. The CDR3 coding sequence is TGTGCCACCAGCAGAGGGCTAGCGGGGACGAGCTCCTACGAGCAGTACCTC.

This clonotype was seen only a few times. This CDR3 reads CASSHRLAYPGELFF. In DNA, the CDR3 is TGTGCCAGCAGTCATCGACTAGCGTATCCCGGGGAGCTGTTTTTT. This chain connects TRBV12-3 or TRBV12-4 to TRBJ2-2; 8 bases line up with TRBD2. This CDR3 contains 15 residues. V shed 5 bases, J shed 6 bases, and the junction held 8 bases outside the gene matches.

CDR3 residues: CATSRDHRNIQYF. The CDR3 bases are TGTGCCACCAGCAGAGATCACAGAAACATTCAGTACTTC. The V and J genes are TRBV15 and TRBJ2-4; D gene uncertain. Germline V gene lookup returns CDR1 LNHNV and CDR2 YYDKDF (reference sequence). V shed 0 bases and J shed 6 bases, with 6 bases lying between them. The CDR3 length is 13 residues.

This clonotype was recorded at least ten times. The genes are TRBV12-3 or TRBV12-4 and TRBJ1-6; 12 bases map to TRBD1. This CDR3 region has 17 residues. The J segment lost 6 bases and the V segment lost 6 bases, leaving 9 bases of the junction unmatched. CDR3 in DNA: TGTGCCAGCAGACCCCGGGGACAGGGGGCAGTTAATTCACCCCTCCACTTT. It codes for CASRPRGQGAVNSPLHF.

As to this clonotype: Given a much more abundant clone one base away, this may be a read error. The chain uses TRBV20-1 and TRBJ1-1; TRBD1 aligns across 10 bases. The length of the CDR3 is 13 residues. CDR1 and CDR2 from the germline V gene are DFQATT and SNEGSKA (reference sequence). The V and J ends lost 7 bases and 4 bases, in that order; junction bases with no gene match: 6. CDR3 loop: CSVDRDRGTEAFF. DNA of the CDR3: TGCAGTGTCGATAGGGACAGGGGCACTGAAGCTTTCTTT.

In its sample, this clonotype was seen many times. This sequence joins TRBV5-8 and TRBJ1-5, with 9 bases lining up with TRBD1. The germline V gene has CDR1 SGHTS and CDR2 YDEGEE. The CDR3 runs to 16 residues. With V trimmed by 4 bases and J by 5 bases, 10 bases remained unmatched. The CDR3 reads CASSGGHTGGDQPQHF. The CDR3 coding sequence is TGTGCCAGCAGCGGGGGCCACACAGGGGGCGATCAGCCCCAGCATTTT.

The chain joins TRBV29-1 to TRBJ2-7; no clear D. Trimming pared 8 bases from V and 1 base from J, leaving 9 bases between. Germline loops: CDR1 SQVTM, CDR2 ANQGSEA. The CDR3 loop spans 11 amino acids. The CDR3 nucleotides read TGCAGCCAAGATAAGTCCTACGAGCAGTACTTC. Amino acid sequence: CSQDKSYEQYF.

Ten or more counts support this clonotype. The chain carries TRBV10-3 and TRBJ2-7, with D possibly matching TRBD2 (5 bases). Germline CDR1 and CDR2: ENHRY and SYGVKD. This CDR3 has 12 residues. V was cut by 5 bases and J by 5 bases, with 10 bases left in between. The CDR3: CAISSDGNEQYF. CDR3 sequence (DNA): TGTGCCATCAGTTCGGACGGGAACGAGCAGTACTTC.

This clonotype was picked up many times. This chain uses TRBV29-1 with TRBJ2-7; possibly TRBD1 for D (6 bases). Deletions cut 3 bases from V and 2 bases from J, with 11 bases between. The CDR3 totals 13 residues. CDR1 SQVTM and CDR2 ANQGSEA come from the germline V gene. CDR3 in DNA: TGCAGCGTTGACGGCCAGGGGCCCTACGAGCAGTACTTC. Translated, it gives CSVDGQGPYEQYF.

This clonotype occurred many times. The chain's CDR3 is CSAREGGSVDEQYF. CDR3 nucleotide sequence: TGCAGTGCTAGAGAGGGCGGGAGCGTCGACGAGCAGTACTTC. The rearrangement links TRBV20-1 to TRBJ2-7, with TRBD2 matching 7 bases. Germline V gene data show CDR1 as DFQATT and CDR2 as SNEGSKA (reference sequence). This CDR3 contains 14 residues. With V trimmed by 0 bases and J by 5 bases, 7 bases remained unmatched.

For this clonotype: No conserved phenylalanine or tryptophan ends this CDR3, so it is likely a read error. The DNA is left out, because the CDR3 cannot be placed on it with certainty; the CDR3 is given as TCRdb lists it. The chain uses TRBV7-9 and TRBJ2-5. The CDR3 spans 8 residues, counting both ends. Germline CDR1 reads SEHNR; CDR2 reads FQNEAQ (reference sequence). The CDR3 protein is CASSWVHP.

As for this clonotype: The conserved phenylalanine or tryptophan is not found at the CDR3 terminus, so this likely reflects a read error. The rearrangement uses TRBV25-1 and TRBJ2-7; D is unresolved. Germline loops: CDR1 MGHDK, CDR2 SYGVNS. Trimming took 4 bases from V and 4 from J, leaving 11 bases between them. There are 13 residues in the CDR3. DNA for the CDR3: TGTGCCAGCAGTGCTACCATGGGGTACGAGCAGTACCTC. Amino acid sequence: CASSATMGYEQYL.

The chain joins TRBV19 to TRBJ1-2; 8 nucleotides match TRBD1. CDR3 length: 13 amino acids. The V segment lost 6 bases and the J segment 2 bases; nucleotides outside the gene matches: 2. Germline loops: CDR1 LNHDA, CDR2 SQIVND (reference sequence). The CDR3 DNA is TGTGCCAGTAGATCAGGGGGCAACTATGGCTACACCTTC. The encoded protein is CASRSGGNYGYTF.

In this sample, this clonotype turned up many times. The chain couples TRBV9 to TRBJ2-5; 13 bases match TRBD2. The CDR3 covers 17 residues. V was pared by 3 bases and J by 2 bases, with 7 bases of the junction left unmatched. Germline V gene data show CDR1 as SGDLS and CDR2 as YYNGEE. The DNA for the CDR3 is TGTGCCAGCAGCGCCCACCGGACTAGCGGGAGTCAAGAGACCCAGTACTTC. Translating gives CASSAHRTSGSQETQYF. The full variable domain, with the rest looked up from reference TRBV9 and TRBJ2-5, is DSGVTQTPKHLITATGQRVTLRCSPRSGDLSVYWYQQSLDQGLQFLIQYYNGEERAKGNILERFSAQQFPDLHSELNLSSLELGDSALYFCASSAHRTSGSQETQYFGPGTRLLVL.

In its sample, this clonotype was seen many times. V is TRBV7-2 and J is TRBJ1-1; D is unresolved. CDR1 is SGHTA, CDR2 FQGNSA, per germline. V lost 3 bases and J lost 1, with 9 bases in between. The CDR3 spans 14 residues. CDR3 sequence: CASSLRNENTEAFF. The DNA of the CDR3 is TGTGCCAGCAGCTTGAGAAACGAGAACACTGAAGCTTTCTTT.

This clonotype was seen repeatedly, ten times or more. This sequence joins TRBV15 and TRBJ2-5, with D perhaps TRBD1 (5 bases). This CDR3 is built from 14 residues. CDR1 is LNHNV, CDR2 YYDKDF, per germline (reference sequence). The V end was cut by 1 base, the J end by 5 bases, with 11 bases between. The DNA for the CDR3 is TGTGCCACCAGCAGAGTAGGGGTTACGGAGACCCAGTACTTC. It encodes CATSRVGVTETQYF.

This clonotype was recorded many times. The rearrangement uses TRBV19 and TRBJ2-2; tentative D call: TRBD2 (6 bases). Trimming stripped 6 bases from V and 5 bases from J, with 13 bases between. CDR3 length: 14 amino acids. Germline V gives CDR1 LNHDA, CDR2 SQIVND (reference sequence). In DNA, the CDR3 is TGTGCCAGTAGGCCTTTGGGAGGAACCGGGGAGCTGTTTTTT. Translated: CASRPLGGTGELFF.

The genes are TRBV10-3 and TRBJ1-1; TRBD1 matches 7 bases. CDR1 is ENHRY and CDR2 is SYGVKD in the germline V gene. J lost 4 bases, V lost 6 bases, and 14 bases had no gene match. The CDR3 has 16 amino acids. Written as DNA, the CDR3 is TGTGCCATCAGAAGACAGGGATGGGAGGTGGGCACTGAAGCTTTCTTT. This codes for CAIRRQGWEVGTEAFF.

Ten or more counts support this clonotype. This chain connects TRBV24-1 to TRBJ2-2; 9 bases match TRBD2. CDR1 and CDR2 (germline): KGHDR, SFDVKD. The CDR3 spans 16 residues. V dropped 0 bases and J dropped 6; count of bases not matched to a gene: 4. The CDR3: CATSDLGTSRAGELFF. The CDR3 DNA follows: TGTGCCACCAGTGATTTGGGGACTAGCCGGGCCGGGGAGCTGTTTTTT.

This clonotype has just one count. The V call is TRBV7-9, the J call TRBJ1-2; D gene unclear. The CDR3 spans 15 residues. Germline values: CDR1 SEHNR, CDR2 FQNEAQ (reference sequence). Trimming shortened V by 9 bases and J by 6 bases, and 23 bases separated the two germline ends. CDR3 nucleotides: TGTGCCAGTACCGCCCCAAGGGAAACCTTGAATGGCTACACCTTC. Encoded protein: CASTAPRETLNGYTF.

V and J are TRBV10-3 and TRBJ1-5, with a weak D call TRBD1 (5 bases). The CDR3 covers 16 residues. Germline lookup yields CDR1 ENHRY and CDR2 SYGVKD. Deletions cut 3 bases from V and 2 bases from J, with 14 bases between. CDR3 loop: CAISDARGSGNQPQHF. Written as DNA, the CDR3 is TGTGCCATCAGTGACGCTCGGGGGTCGGGCAATCAGCCCCAGCATTTT.

The rearrangement links TRBV6-7 to TRBJ2-5, with a tentative D call TRBD2 (5 bases). TRBV6-7 is identified as an open reading frame with a role that is uncertain. Trimming cost V 4 bases and J 5 bases, with 14 bases left between them. This CDR3 is 14 amino acids long. The CDR3 bases are TGTGCCAGCAGTTTCGAGGGAGCCAAGGAGACCCAGTACTTC. It yields the protein CASSFEGAKETQYF.

Only a few counts were recorded for this clonotype. The rearrangement joins TRBV10-3 to TRBJ2-7; 15 bases map to TRBD2. CDR3 length: 20 residues. Germline V gene lookup returns CDR1 ENHRY and CDR2 SYGVKD. Trimming at V came to 3 bases and at J to 4 bases, leaving 16 bases not matched to a gene. Here the CDR3 reads CAISDSGQGWGTSGGYEQYF. The CDR3 DNA is TGTGCCATCAGTGACTCTGGACAGGGTTGGGGGACTAGCGGGGGGTACGAGCAGTACTTC.

The V call is TRBV29-1, the J call TRBJ2-7, with 7 positions matching TRBD1. Unmatched junction bases numbered 12, after V lost 7 bases and J lost 0 bases. In germline, CDR1 is SQVTM, CDR2 ANQGSEA. The CDR3 runs 15 residues. CDR3 sequence: CSASGPRQGSYEQYF. CDR3 nucleotide sequence: TGCAGCGCCAGCGGACCCCGACAGGGCTCCTACGAGCAGTACTTC.

This chain links TRBV20-1 with TRBJ1-4; possibly TRBD1 for D (6 bases). Germline loops: CDR1 DFQATT, CDR2 SNEGSKA (reference sequence). CDR3 size: 16 residues. V lost 1 base to trimming and J lost 6 bases, with 18 bases between them. The CDR3 bases are TGCAGTGCTAGAGGCAGACACGGGGGGCAATATGAAAAACTGTTTTTT. Translating it yields CSARGRHGGQYEKLFF.

Regarding this clonotype: A much bigger clone sits one base away, suggesting this may be a read error. The rearrangement uses TRBV6-5 and TRBJ2-2; the D is unclear. The length of the CDR3 is 12 residues. Germline V gene lookup returns CDR1 MNHEY and CDR2 SVGAGI. With 0 bases removed from V and 7 bases from J, the gap between germline ends came to 3 bases. CDR3 in amino acids: CASSYSVGELFF. CDR3 coding DNA: TGTGCCAGCAGTTACTCGGTCGGGGAGCTGTTTTTT.

Comment on this clonotype: The junction shows a germline mismatch at one end, possibly a read error. The chain has TRBV2 and TRBJ2-2; weak D call: TRBD1 (5 bases). Germline-derived CDR1 and CDR2 are SNHLY and FYNNEI. This CDR3 contains 12 residues. The CDR3 sequence is CASKPDTGELFF. The CDR3, as DNA: TGTGCCAGCAAACCGGACACTGGGGAGCTGTTTTTT.

Concerning this clonotype itself: An end of the junction does not agree with germline; a read error may underlie this. The chain employs TRBV2 and TRBJ2-2, with D possibly being TRBD2 (6 bases). Germline V gene lookup returns CDR1 SNHLY and CDR2 FYNNEI. The CDR3 is 18 residues long. CDR3 in DNA: TGCGCCAGCAGCCTCCTCCCGGCCGGGACTCCTAACACCGGGGAGCTGTTTTTT. This translates into CASSLLPAGTPNTGELFF.